This entry is about one T cell receptor beta chain. As yet, its antigen is unknown. This sample was taken from a study of T cell responses to AZD1222 COVID-19 vaccine. About the research overall: Timing groups of about 4 and about 12 weeks for second doses were pooled. The study, taken as a whole, reports: Recipients of two AZD1222 doses showed rising Spike-specific TCR breadth and depth. Researchers took repertoire samples only after the peak T cell response had come. Spike as a whole was targeted by vaccine-associated CD4 TCRs, dominant at 160-218 and 743-854.

With V trimmed by 1 base and J by 9 bases, 11 bases remained unmatched. The CDR3 has 17 amino acids. Per germline, CDR1 KGHSH and CDR2 LQKENI. Produced via immunoSEQ multiplex PCR; TCRdb's table is partial and in-frame only. Among tens of thousands of clones, approximately 80% were seen once, and the ten largest hold around 19%. The sequence came from an adult in good health. Specimen: peripheral blood, collected on day 0 of AZD1222 vaccination. V usage is TRBV18 and J usage is TRBJ2-1; 11 bases are a match to TRBD2. As DNA, the CDR3 is TGTGCCAGCTCACCACGATCACTAGCGGGAGTCATTGGTGAGCAGTTCTTC. Residues: CASSPRSLAGVIGEQFF.